This TCR beta chain is from a study of technical replicates of blood from four donors. V dropped 0 bases and J dropped 9 bases, with 15 bases sitting between them. There are 15 residues in the CDR3. Per germline, CDR1 SGHNT and CDR2 YENEEA. TCRdb keeps only in-frame clones here, not all; method: immunoSEQ multiplex PCR. The sample has roughly 79,000 clones; 96% are singletons. The specimen sequenced was T cells isolated from PBMCs. The chain recombines TRBV11-3 with TRBJ2-1; D might be TRBD2 (5 bases). The TCR originated in a human donor in good health. CDR3 nucleotide sequence: TGTGCCAGCAGCTTAGAGATAGGTCTAGCAGGTGAGCAGTTCTTC. It translates to CASSLEIGLAGEQFF.